These 26 T cell receptor beta chains originate from one sample sequenced in a study of T cells after yellow fever vaccination. TCRdb ran MiXCR on the 5' RACE reads and lists one entry per CDR3 protein. The data contain 110,000 to 150,000 distinct CDR3 sequences, 5% to 8% of them singletons. Sequences were derived from CD4+ T cells sorted from PBMCs, sampled 10 days after the yellow fever booster vaccination. The source is a young man who received the YFV17D yellow fever vaccine.

This clonotype showed up many times. The gene calls are TRBV24-1 and TRBJ2-2, with 8 positions matching TRBD1. From germline, CDR1 is KGHDR and CDR2 SFDVKD. The V segment lost 4 bases and the J segment 5 bases; nucleotides outside the gene matches: 5. The CDR3 covers 15 residues. The CDR3: CATSDWTGRTGELFF. The DNA for the CDR3 is TGTGCCACCAGTGACTGGACAGGGCGGACCGGGGAGCTGTTTTTT.

The chain carries TRBV29-1 and TRBJ2-1; TRBD2 matches at 8 bases. The germline CDR1 and CDR2 sequences are SQVTM and ANQGSEA. Germline trimming cut 2 bases from V and 5 bases from J; bases unmatched to any gene: 2. The CDR3 is 13 residues long. CDR3 nucleotide sequence: TGCAGCGTTGAACTAGCGGGCCACAATGAGCAGTTCTTC. Protein: CSVELAGHNEQFF.

This clonotype has ten or more counts. The genes are TRBV7-2 and TRBJ2-2, with 8 bases aligning to TRBD1. Germline V gene lookup returns CDR1 SGHTA and CDR2 FQGNSA. The CDR3 runs 14 residues. CDR3 in amino acids: CATSGQGATGELFF. DNA for the CDR3: TGTGCGACCTCCGGACAGGGAGCAACCGGGGAGCTGTTTTTT.

This clonotype was detected many times. V usage is TRBV24-1 and J usage is TRBJ2-5; 13 bases map to TRBD2. V lost 4 bases and J lost 5; bases outside the gene matches: 9. The CDR3 runs to 17 residues. In germline, CDR1 is KGHDR, CDR2 SFDVKD. The CDR3 loop is CATSDTGLAGDQETQYF. The CDR3 coding sequence is TGTGCCACCAGTGACACCGGACTAGCGGGAGATCAGGAGACCCAGTACTTC.

This clonotype was recorded at least ten times. V and J are TRBV29-1 and TRBJ2-1; 12 positions agree with TRBD2. After removal of 7 bases from V and 7 bases from J, the junction contained 5 bases not matched to a gene. This CDR3 spans 13 amino acids. Germline CDR1 SQVTM, CDR2 ANQGSEA. This CDR3 is CSASTSGSNEQFF. CDR3 coding DNA: TGCAGCGCTTCGACTAGCGGGAGTAATGAGCAGTTCTTC.

This clonotype was observed at least ten times. The chain carries TRBV5-4 and TRBJ2-3; no clear D gene. V shed 2 bases and J shed 2 bases, with 9 bases lying between them. Germline CDR1 SGHNT, CDR2 YYREEE (reference sequence). The CDR3 runs to 14 residues. CDR3 amino acids: CASSFRGATDTQYF. CDR3 sequence (DNA): TGTGCCAGCAGCTTTCGAGGTGCCACAGATACGCAGTATTTT. The variable domain in full, completed from reference TRBV5-4 and TRBJ2-3, reads ETGVTQSPTHLIKTRGQQVTLRCSSQSGHNTVSWYQQALGQGPQFIFQYYREEENGRGNFPPRFSGLQFPNYSSELNVNALELDDSALYLCASSFRGATDTQYFGPGTRLTVL.

The genes are TRBV5-1 and TRBJ2-3; 13 positions match TRBD2. Germline CDR1 and CDR2: SGHRS and YFSETQ. This CDR3 has 19 residues. With 1 base clipped from V and 5 bases from J, the junction kept 13 bases outside the gene matches. The CDR3 nucleotides read TGCGCCAGCAGCTTGACGGGACTAGCGGGGCTGGGGACGAGAGATACGCAGTATTTT. Amino acid sequence: CASSLTGLAGLGTRDTQYF.

The chain recombines TRBV5-1 with TRBJ2-5; 9 bases align to TRBD2. Losses at the gene ends were 0 bases for V and 4 bases for J; bases not matched to a gene: 4. The CDR3 consists of 15 residues. Germline values: CDR1 SGHRS, CDR2 YFSETQ. CDR3 residues: CASSLGSGSRETQYF. CDR3 in DNA: TGCGCCAGCAGCTTGGGTAGCGGGAGTAGAGAGACCCAGTACTTC.

This clonotype was seen repeatedly, ten times or more. The chain has TRBV10-3 and TRBJ2-7; D is possibly TRBD1 (6 bases). In germline, CDR1 is ENHRY, CDR2 SYGVKD. This CDR3 spans 12 amino acids. Trimming removed 10 bases from V and 2 bases from J, with 12 bases in between. DNA of the CDR3: TGTGCCACGAAACAGGGTCCCTACGAGCAGTACTTC. Translation gives CATKQGPYEQYF.

The rearrangement uses TRBV4-3 and TRBJ2-6; TRBD2 might be the D (6 bases). Germline CDR1 is LGHNA and CDR2 is YSLEER. This CDR3 has 16 residues. The V gene lost 6 bases and the J gene lost 4 bases, with 16 bases spanning the gap. The CDR3 coding sequence is TGCGCCAGCAGTCGATGGGACTCCGCGGGGGCCAACGTCCTGACTTTC. Translated: CASSRWDSAGANVLTF.

This clonotype was seen many times. The chain uses TRBV20-1 and TRBJ2-7; 8 bases align to TRBD2. The V and J ends lost 3 bases and 1 base, in that order; junction bases with no gene match: 5. Germline V gene lookup returns CDR1 DFQATT and CDR2 SNEGSKA (reference sequence). This CDR3 region has 14 residues. The CDR3 spells CSASSAGASYEQYF. The CDR3 bases are TGCAGTGCTAGCTCAGCGGGAGCATCCTACGAGCAGTACTTC.

This clonotype was recorded at least ten times. The chain combines TRBV5-4 with TRBJ2-1; D not certain. This CDR3 region has 16 residues. Germline CDR1 and CDR2: SGHNT and YYREEE (reference sequence). V was trimmed by 2 bases and J by 0 bases, leaving 12 bases between them. CDR3 region: CASSFLSSSSYNEQFF. For the CDR3, the DNA is TGTGCCAGCAGCTTCCTCAGCAGTAGCTCCTACAATGAGCAGTTCTTC.

This clonotype was seen ten or more times. The genes are TRBV14 and TRBJ2-5; 10 bases line up with TRBD1. J lost 1 base, V lost 0 bases, and 8 bases had no gene match. Germline assignment: CDR1 SGHDN and CDR2 FVKESK. There are 18 residues in the CDR3. CDR3 in DNA: TGTGCCAGCAGCCAAGATCTGGCGGGACAGGGGATCCAAGAGACCCAGTACTTC. Its translation: CASSQDLAGQGIQETQYF.

At least ten counts were recorded for this clonotype. The CDR3 DNA is TGTGCCAGCAGTTTAGGAGACAGGGACTACAATGAGCAGTTCTTC. Translation: CASSLGDRDYNEQFF. The genes are TRBV12-3 or TRBV12-4 and TRBJ2-1, with 7 bases aligning to TRBD1. This CDR3 contains 15 residues. Trimming took 1 base from V and 3 from J; bases not matched to a gene: 3.

At least ten counts were recorded for this clonotype. The V gene is TRBV5-1, the J gene TRBJ2-7; 10 bases match TRBD2. This CDR3 spans 14 amino acids. Unmatched junction bases numbered 2, after V lost 0 bases and J lost 5 bases. Germline V gene lookup returns CDR1 SGHRS and CDR2 YFSETQ. The CDR3 sequence is CASSLGLAGHEQYF. The DNA of the CDR3 is TGCGCCAGCAGCTTGGGACTAGCGGGTCACGAGCAGTACTTC.

This clonotype was found many times. The chain uses TRBV11-2 and TRBJ2-7, with a tentative D call TRBD2 (6 bases). V was cut by 5 bases and J by 0 bases, with 32 bases left in between. The length of the CDR3 is 21 residues. CDR1 is SGHAT, CDR2 FQNNGV, per germline. The CDR3 reads CASSLRPVLASQGRSSYEQYF. The CDR3 DNA follows: TGTGCCAGCAGCCTTAGACCGGTCCTAGCGTCCCAGGGTAGGAGCTCCTACGAGCAGTACTTC.

As concerns this clonotype: This clone may be a read error of a much larger clone one base away. V gene TRBV2 combines with J gene TRBJ2-5; tentatively, D is TRBD1 (6 bases). The V gene's germline CDR1 is SNHLY and CDR2 FYNNEI. The ends were cut back, 6 bases at V and 5 bases at J, with 25 bases in the middle. This CDR3 region has 17 residues. The CDR3 DNA reads TGTGCCAGCAGCAAATACAGGGAGATAGGGTCACACGAGACCCAGTACTTC. Translated, it gives CASSKYREIGSHETQYF.

This clonotype was observed many times. This chain connects TRBV6-1 to TRBJ2-1; TRBD1 agrees at 7 bases. V shed 6 bases and J 6 bases; nucleotides not matched to a gene: 11. Germline V gene sequence: CDR1 MNHNS, CDR2 SASEGT. This CDR3 contains 15 residues. DNA for the CDR3: TGTGCCAGCAGAACCGGGACAGCCTTGATCAATGAGCAGTTCTTC. It yields the protein CASRTGTALINEQFF.

This clonotype appeared many times. The V and J genes are TRBV28 and TRBJ2-1; 8 nucleotides align to TRBD2. In germline, CDR1 is MDHEN, CDR2 SYDVKM. The CDR3 has 16 residues. V shed 5 bases, J shed 8 bases, and the junction held 14 bases outside the gene matches. CDR3 sequence: CASSSMGAGDRYEQFF. For the CDR3, the DNA is TGTGCCAGCAGTAGCATGGGAGCGGGAGATCGCTATGAGCAGTTCTTC.

In this sample, this clonotype turned up many times. The rearrangement uses TRBV12-3 or TRBV12-4 and TRBJ2-7; D unresolved. Trimming removed 4 bases from V and 2 bases from J, with 15 bases in between. CDR3 length: 15 residues. The CDR3 DNA follows: TGTGCCAGCAGTTCACTTTATAGGCCTGCCTACGAGCAGTACTTC. Protein: CASSSLYRPAYEQYF.

On this clonotype: A read error is possible here, since a much larger clone lies one base away. The V gene is TRBV7-2, the J gene TRBJ2-7; 14 bases map to TRBD2. CDR1 SGHTA and CDR2 FQGNSA come from the germline V gene. The CDR3 loop spans 15 amino acids. This CDR3 is CPSSGRTSGGYEQYF. CDR3 nucleotides: TGTCCCAGCAGCGGACGGACTAGCGGGGGGTACGAGCAGTACTTC.

This clonotype was detected ten times or more. This sequence joins TRBV9 and TRBJ2-3; 7 bases fit TRBD1. V lost 10 bases and J lost 2; bases outside the gene matches: 7. Germline CDR1 and CDR2: SGDLS and YYNGEE. The CDR3 has 13 amino acids. For the CDR3, the DNA is TGTGCCTCCATGGGACAGCTCACAGATACGCAGTATTTT. Residues: CASMGQLTDTQYF.

This clonotype was recorded at least ten times. The CDR3 region is CASSLRSLAGKVQGGVTDTQYF. For the CDR3, the DNA is TGTGCCAGCAGCTTACGGTCTCTAGCGGGAAAGGTGCAAGGGGGGGTCACAGATACGCAGTATTTT. The chain carries TRBV7-2 and TRBJ2-3; 9 bases fit TRBD2. CDR3 length equals 22 residues. V shed 2 bases, J shed 2 bases, and the junction held 23 bases outside the gene matches. CDR1 is SGHTA, CDR2 FQGNSA, per germline.

This clonotype was picked up many times. The chain joins TRBV15 to TRBJ2-7; the D gene is possibly TRBD1 (6 bases). CDR3 length: 16 amino acids. The V gene's germline CDR1 is LNHNV and CDR2 YYDKDF (reference sequence). Trimming removed 1 base from V and 0 bases from J, with 13 bases in between. The CDR3 DNA reads as TGTGCCACCAGCAGAGCACCTACAGGGAGCTCCTACGAGCAGTACTTC. It encodes CATSRAPTGSSYEQYF.

The table lists this clonotype with many counts. The chain uses TRBV5-5 and TRBJ2-5, with TRBD2 matching 9 bases. This CDR3 comprises 17 residues. The junction had 14 bases not matched to a gene; V was cut back by 3 bases and J by 5 bases. CDR1 and CDR2 from the germline V gene are SGHKS and YYEKEE (reference sequence). CDR3 nucleotide sequence: TGTGCCAGCAGCTACGCCCCTCGAGCGGGAGGTTCGGAGACCCAGTACTTC. Translated: CASSYAPRAGGSETQYF.

In this sample, this clonotype turned up many times. The J gene is TRBJ2-3, the V gene TRBV2; 14 bases match TRBD2. The J segment lost 4 bases and the V segment lost 10 bases, leaving 13 bases of the junction unmatched. Germline loops: CDR1 SNHLY, CDR2 FYNNEI. The CDR3 length is 17 residues. The DNA of the CDR3 is TGTGCCACCCAAAGCGGGACTAGCGGGAGTCTGGCAGATACGCAGTATTTT. Its translation is CATQSGTSGSLADTQYF.